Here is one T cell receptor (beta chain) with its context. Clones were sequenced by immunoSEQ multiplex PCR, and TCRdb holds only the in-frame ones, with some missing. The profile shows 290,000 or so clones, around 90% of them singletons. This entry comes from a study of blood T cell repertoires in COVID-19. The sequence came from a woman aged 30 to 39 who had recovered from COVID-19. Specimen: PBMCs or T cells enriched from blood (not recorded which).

The CDR3 is CASRSQGAGETQYF. The CDR3 nucleotides are TGTGCCAGCAGGTCACAGGGGGCAGGAGAGACCCAGTACTTC. V is TRBV28 and J is TRBJ2-5; 9 bases are a match to TRBD1. Germline V gene sequence: CDR1 MDHEN, CDR2 SYDVKM. This CDR3 is built from 14 residues. V shed 6 bases and J 4 bases; nucleotides not matched to a gene: 6. The variable domain in full, with the rest retrieved from reference TRBV28 and TRBJ2-5, is DVKVTQSSRYLVKRTGEKVFLECVQDMDHENMFWYRQDPGLGLRLIYFSYDVKMKEKGDIPEGYSVSREKKERFSLILESASTNQTSMYLCASRSQGAGETQYFGPGTRLLVL.